Below, 16 T cell receptor beta chains from the same sample are listed, as sequenced in a study of T-cell reconstitution after alpha-beta-depleted transplantation in children. The TCRbeta library incorporated unique molecular identifiers. TCRdb fed the PCR reads into MiXCR, producing one record per CDR3 protein. This table holds fewer than 550,000 distinct CDR3 sequences, approximately 10% found once. Sequencing was performed on PBMCs, mostly from graft donor cells, taken 180 days after TCRalphabeta/CD19-depleted stem cell transplant. Every receptor here comes from a female patient between 2 and 10 years old who had a stem cell transplant for aplastic anemia, so the T cells may come from the graft donor.

This clonotype appeared many times. The chain has TRBV29-1 and TRBJ2-7; perhaps TRBD1 as D (5 bases). Germline V lookup: CDR1 SQVTM, CDR2 ANQGSEA. Trimming removed 7 bases from V and 0 bases from J, with 10 bases in between. The CDR3 has 12 amino acids. The CDR3 is CSAEDTSYEQYF. The CDR3 DNA follows: TGCAGCGCAGAGGACACCTCCTACGAGCAGTACTTC.

This clonotype has more than one count but fewer than ten. The chain recombines TRBV7-9 with TRBJ2-7, with D perhaps matching TRBD2 (6 bases). Per the germline V gene, CDR1 is SEHNR and CDR2 is FQNEAQ (reference sequence). V was pared by 6 bases and J by 2 bases, with 11 bases between. The CDR3 contains 13 residues. The CDR3 reads CASSVERAYEQYF. CDR3 sequence (DNA): TGTGCCAGCAGTGTCGAGCGGGCCTACGAGCAGTACTTC. Full variable domain (remainder filled in from reference TRBV7-9 and TRBJ2-7): DTGVSQNPRHKITKRGQNVTFRCDPISEHNRLYWYRQTLGQGPEFLTYFQNEAQLEKSRLLSDRFSAERPKGSFSTLEIQRTEQGDSAMYLCASSVERAYEQYFGPGTRLTVT.

This rearrangement joins TRBV4-3 to TRBJ2-5; tentatively, D is TRBD1 or TRBD2 (6 bases each). The germline V and J ends were trimmed by 0 bases and 6 bases, with 17 bases remaining between them. Per germline, CDR1 LGHNA and CDR2 YSLEER. There are 16 residues in the CDR3. The CDR3 region is CASSQELLRGEKTQYF. The CDR3 region has the DNA TGCGCCAGCAGCCAAGAGTTGTTGAGGGGGGAAAAGACCCAGTACTTC.

The chain joins TRBV6-2 or TRBV6-3 to TRBJ2-5; no clear D. V lost 1 base and J lost 3, with 12 bases in between. Germline assignment: CDR1 MNHEY and CDR2 SVGEGT. This CDR3 has 15 residues. CDR3 residues: CASSYWVTIEETQYF. The CDR3, as DNA: TGTGCCAGCAGTTACTGGGTTACCATTGAAGAGACCCAGTACTTC.

This clonotype appeared a few times. The gene calls are TRBV12-3 or TRBV12-4 and TRBJ2-7, with 13 bases identical to TRBD2. This CDR3 contains 18 residues. V lost 7 bases and J lost 3; bases outside the gene matches: 15. The CDR3 spells CASTQLAGGPLYFYEQYF. The CDR3, as DNA: TGTGCCAGCACCCAACTAGCGGGAGGGCCGCTTTACTTCTACGAGCAGTACTTC.

This clonotype has just a few counts. The J gene is TRBJ2-3, the V gene TRBV27; 9 bases are a match to TRBD1. J was trimmed by 2 bases and V by 5 bases; bases with no gene match: 14. Germline V gene data show CDR1 as MNHEY and CDR2 as SMNVEV (reference sequence). This CDR3 spans 18 amino acids. This CDR3 is CASSGQGRRSYYTDTQYF. As DNA, the CDR3 is TGTGCCAGCAGTGGACAGGGGCGTCGTTCCTATTACACAGATACGCAGTATTTT.

This chain uses TRBV4-3 with TRBJ2-5, with 8 bases matching TRBD1. CDR1 and CDR2 (germline): LGHNA, YSLEER. This CDR3 comprises 14 residues. J was trimmed by 0 bases and V by 5 bases; bases with no gene match: 2. The CDR3 loop reads CASSGQGHQETQYF. The CDR3 DNA sequence: TGCGCCAGCAGCGGACAGGGTCACCAAGAGACCCAGTACTTC.

With respect to this clonotype: This may be a read error, as it is one base from a much larger clone. The chain uses TRBV5-1 and TRBJ2-7, with 14 bases fitting TRBD2. The CDR3 runs to 15 residues. The V gene's germline CDR1 is SGHRS and CDR2 YFSETQ. The CDR3 is CDSSSPGLAGDEQYF. The CDR3, as DNA: TGCGACAGCAGCTCGCCGGGACTAGCGGGGGACGAGCAGTACTTC.

V usage is TRBV6-2 or TRBV6-3 and J usage is TRBJ1-2, with 7 bases matching TRBD1. V dropped 4 bases and J dropped 8; count of bases not matched to a gene: 10. This CDR3 has 14 amino acids. CDR1 and CDR2 (germline): MNHEY, SVGEGT. In DNA form, the CDR3 reads TGTGCCAGCAGTTCCGGGACAGCCCTTTGGGGCTACACCTTC. This encodes CASSSGTALWGYTF.

The chain links TRBV12-3 or TRBV12-4 to TRBJ2-3; D is possibly TRBD1 (5 bases). The CDR3 runs 15 residues. V gave up 3 bases and J gave up 1 base, with 11 bases separating them. Here the CDR3 reads CASSLGRSRTDTQYF. The CDR3 DNA sequence: TGTGCCAGCAGTTTGGGGCGGAGCCGCACAGATACGCAGTATTTT.

In this sample, this clonotype turned up a few times. The rearrangement joins TRBV6-1 to TRBJ2-1; 8 bases are a match to TRBD2. Trimming at V came to 5 bases and at J to 7 bases, leaving 13 bases not matched to a gene. Germline V lookup: CDR1 MNHNS, CDR2 SASEGT. The CDR3 loop spans 16 amino acids. Here the CDR3 DNA reads TGTGCCAGCAGTCAGTTCAGCGGGAGTGTGAGGAATGAGCAGTTCTTC. This translates into CASSQFSGSVRNEQFF.

This clonotype has a handful of counts. The CDR3 nucleotides read TGCAGTGCTAATAGCCGTAACTCCTACGAGCAGTACGTC. It is translated as CSANSRNSYEQYV. J is TRBJ2-7 and V is TRBV20-1; D is ambiguous. CDR1 and CDR2 from the germline V gene are DFQATT and SNEGSKA (reference sequence). CDR3 length: 13 residues. V was trimmed by 4 bases and J by 0 bases, leaving 10 bases between them.

This clonotype was seen more than once but under ten times. The genes are TRBV5-1 and TRBJ2-7; 15 bases align to TRBD2. Germline lookup yields CDR1 SGHRS and CDR2 YFSETQ. The V segment lost 1 base and the J segment 3 bases; nucleotides outside the gene matches: 11. This CDR3 has 19 amino acids. The CDR3 reads CASSLPSGLAGGLLYEQYF. DNA of the CDR3: TGCGCCAGCAGCTTGCCCTCGGGACTAGCGGGAGGACTCCTCTACGAGCAGTACTTC.

This clonotype was counted between two and nine times. The genes are TRBV12-3 or TRBV12-4 and TRBJ1-1; D may be TRBD1 (5 bases). The CDR3 sequence is 13 residues long. The V end lost 6 bases, the J end lost 6 bases, and 14 bases lay between the germline ends. CDR3 nucleotides: TGTGCCAGCAGACTGAGGGGTGATGCTGAAGCTTTCTTT. Translated, it gives CASRLRGDAEAFF.

This clonotype was observed a handful of times. The rearrangement joins TRBV28 to TRBJ2-4; possibly TRBD1 for D (6 bases). Trimming took off 3 bases at V and 0 bases at J, with 18 bases between the two ends. CDR3 length: 18 amino acids. CDR1 is MDHEN, CDR2 SYDVKM, per germline. The DNA for the CDR3 is TGTGCCAGCAGTTTTCGACAGGCTAAGGACATAGCCAAAAACATTCAGTACTTC. This encodes CASSFRQAKDIAKNIQYF.

V is TRBV20-1 and J is TRBJ2-7, with D uncertain. V lost 2 bases, J lost 0 bases, and 8 bases lay in between. Per germline, CDR1 DFQATT and CDR2 SNEGSKA (reference sequence). The CDR3 loop spans 13 amino acids. The CDR3 bases are TGCAGTGCTAGAAGGTCCAGCTCCTACGAGCAGTACTTC. Translating gives CSARRSSSYEQYF.